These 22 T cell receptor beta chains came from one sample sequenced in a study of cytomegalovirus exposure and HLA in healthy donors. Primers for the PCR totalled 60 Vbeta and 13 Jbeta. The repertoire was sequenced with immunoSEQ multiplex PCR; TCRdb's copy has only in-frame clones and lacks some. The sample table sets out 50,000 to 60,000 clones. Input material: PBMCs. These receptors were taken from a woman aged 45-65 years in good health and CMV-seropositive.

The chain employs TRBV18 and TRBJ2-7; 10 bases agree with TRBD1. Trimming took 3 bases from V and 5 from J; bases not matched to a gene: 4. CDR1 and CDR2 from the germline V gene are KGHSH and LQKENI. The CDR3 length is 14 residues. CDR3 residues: CASSPRQGANEQYF. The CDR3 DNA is TGTGCCAGCTCACCGAGACAGGGGGCCAACGAGCAGTACTTC.

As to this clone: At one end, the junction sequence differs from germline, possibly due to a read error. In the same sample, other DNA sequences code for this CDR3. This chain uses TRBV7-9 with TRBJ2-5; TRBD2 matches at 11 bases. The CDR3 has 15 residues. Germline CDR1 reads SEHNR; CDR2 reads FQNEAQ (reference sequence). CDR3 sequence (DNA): TGCGCCAGCAGCTCTGGGACTAGCGGCCAAGAGACCCAGTACTTC. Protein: CASSSGTSGQETQYF.

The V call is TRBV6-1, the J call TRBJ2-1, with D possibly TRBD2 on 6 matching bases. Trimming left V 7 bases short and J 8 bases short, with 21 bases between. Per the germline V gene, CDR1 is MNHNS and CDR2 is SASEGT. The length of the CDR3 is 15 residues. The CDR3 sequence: CASNALQGGLYEQFF. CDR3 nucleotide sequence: TGTGCCAGCAACGCGCTTCAGGGAGGATTGTATGAGCAGTTCTTC.

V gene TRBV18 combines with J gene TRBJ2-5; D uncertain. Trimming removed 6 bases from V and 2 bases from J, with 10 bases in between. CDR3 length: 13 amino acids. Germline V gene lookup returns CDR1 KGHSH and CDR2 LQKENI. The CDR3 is CASSYGRQETQYF. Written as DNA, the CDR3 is TGTGCCAGCTCCTACGGCAGGCAAGAGACCCAGTACTTC.

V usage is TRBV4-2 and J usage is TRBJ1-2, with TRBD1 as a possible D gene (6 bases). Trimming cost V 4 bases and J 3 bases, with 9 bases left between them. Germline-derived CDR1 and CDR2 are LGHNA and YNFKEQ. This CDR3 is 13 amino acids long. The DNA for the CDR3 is TGTGCCAGCAGCCGGACAGCCGACTATGGCTACACCTTC. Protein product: CASSRTADYGYTF.

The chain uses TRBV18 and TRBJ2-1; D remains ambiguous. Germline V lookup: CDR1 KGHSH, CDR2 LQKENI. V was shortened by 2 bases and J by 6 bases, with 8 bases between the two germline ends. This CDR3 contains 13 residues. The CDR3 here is CASSPFDTNEQFF. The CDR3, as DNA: TGTGCCAGCTCACCATTCGACACCAATGAGCAGTTCTTC.

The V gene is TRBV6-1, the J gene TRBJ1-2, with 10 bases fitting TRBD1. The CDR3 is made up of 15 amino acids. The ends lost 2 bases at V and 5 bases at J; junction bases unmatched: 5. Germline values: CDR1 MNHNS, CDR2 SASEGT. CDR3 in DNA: TGTGCCAGCAGTGAAATCGCGGACAGGGGGTATGGCTACACCTTC. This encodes CASSEIADRGYGYTF.

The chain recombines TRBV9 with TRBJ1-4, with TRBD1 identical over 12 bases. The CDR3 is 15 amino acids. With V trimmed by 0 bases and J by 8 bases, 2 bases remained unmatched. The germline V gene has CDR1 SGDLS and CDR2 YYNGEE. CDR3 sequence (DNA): TGTGCCAGCAGCGTAGCCGGGACAGGGGGCGAAAAACTGTTTTTT. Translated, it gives CASSVAGTGGEKLFF.

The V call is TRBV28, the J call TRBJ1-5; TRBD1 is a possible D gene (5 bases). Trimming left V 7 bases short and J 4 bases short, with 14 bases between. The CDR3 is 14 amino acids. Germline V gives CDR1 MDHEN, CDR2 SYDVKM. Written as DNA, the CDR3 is TGTGCCAGCAAACCCAGGGTGGAGAATCAGCCCCAGCATTTT. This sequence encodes CASKPRVENQPQHF.

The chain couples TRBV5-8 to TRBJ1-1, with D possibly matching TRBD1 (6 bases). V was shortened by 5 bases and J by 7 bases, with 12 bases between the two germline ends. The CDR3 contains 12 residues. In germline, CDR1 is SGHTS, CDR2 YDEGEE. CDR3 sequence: CASRDDRIEAFF. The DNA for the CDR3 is TGTGCCAGCAGGGATGACAGGATTGAAGCTTTCTTT.

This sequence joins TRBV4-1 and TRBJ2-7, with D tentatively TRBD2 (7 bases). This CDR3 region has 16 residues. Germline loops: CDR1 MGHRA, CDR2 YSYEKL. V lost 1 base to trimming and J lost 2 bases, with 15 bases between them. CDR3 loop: CASSQGRGADAYEQYF. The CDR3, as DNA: TGCGCCAGCAGCCAAGGTCGGGGGGCCGACGCCTACGAGCAGTACTTC.

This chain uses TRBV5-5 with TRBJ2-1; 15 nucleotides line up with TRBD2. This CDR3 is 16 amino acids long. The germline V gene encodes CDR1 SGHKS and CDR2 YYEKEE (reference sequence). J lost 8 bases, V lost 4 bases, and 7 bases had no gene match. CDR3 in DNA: TGTGCCAGCAGCGGGGGACTAGCGGGGGGCCCCCATGAGCAGTTCTTC. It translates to CASSGGLAGGPHEQFF.

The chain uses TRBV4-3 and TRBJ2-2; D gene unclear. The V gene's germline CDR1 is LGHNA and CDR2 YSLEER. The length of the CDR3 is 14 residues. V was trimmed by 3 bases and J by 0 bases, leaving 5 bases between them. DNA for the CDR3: TGCGCCAGCAGCCAGGCCGCGAACACCGGGGAGCTGTTTTTT. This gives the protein CASSQAANTGELFF.

The CDR3 spells CASSRGTGNTEAFF. For the CDR3, the DNA is TGTGCCAGCAGCCGTGGGACAGGGAACACTGAAGCTTTCTTT. This chain uses TRBV7-9 with TRBJ1-1; 8 bases align to TRBD1. With V trimmed by 5 bases and J by 1 base, 3 bases remained unmatched. Germline V gene data show CDR1 as SEHNR and CDR2 as FQNEAQ (reference sequence). The CDR3 has 14 residues.

The CDR3 nucleotides read TGTGCCACCCAGATTAATCAACAAGAGACCCAGTACTTC. As protein: CATQINQQETQYF. The chain employs TRBV10-3 and TRBJ2-5; D ambiguous. The CDR3 spans 13 residues. Germline V lookup: CDR1 ENHRY, CDR2 SYGVKD. The ends were cut back, 10 bases at V and 2 bases at J, with 14 bases in the middle.

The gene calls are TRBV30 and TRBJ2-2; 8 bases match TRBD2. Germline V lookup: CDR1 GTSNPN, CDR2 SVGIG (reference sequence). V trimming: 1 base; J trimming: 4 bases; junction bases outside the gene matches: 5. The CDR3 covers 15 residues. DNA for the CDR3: TGTGCCTGGAGTGGTAGCGGGACCCTCACCGGGGAGCTGTTTTTT. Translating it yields CAWSGSGTLTGELFF.

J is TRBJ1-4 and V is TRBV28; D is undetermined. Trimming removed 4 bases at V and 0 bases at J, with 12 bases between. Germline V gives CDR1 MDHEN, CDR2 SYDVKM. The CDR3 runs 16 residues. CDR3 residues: CASSYTSAPTNEKLFF. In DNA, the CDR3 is TGTGCCAGCAGTTATACGAGTGCTCCAACTAATGAAAAACTGTTTTTT.

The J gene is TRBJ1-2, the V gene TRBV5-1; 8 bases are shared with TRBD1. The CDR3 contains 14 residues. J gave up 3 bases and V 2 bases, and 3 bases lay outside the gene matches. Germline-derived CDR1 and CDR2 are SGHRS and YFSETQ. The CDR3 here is CASSFRGRDYGYTF. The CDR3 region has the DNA TGCGCCAGCAGCTTCAGGGGGCGCGACTATGGCTACACCTTC.

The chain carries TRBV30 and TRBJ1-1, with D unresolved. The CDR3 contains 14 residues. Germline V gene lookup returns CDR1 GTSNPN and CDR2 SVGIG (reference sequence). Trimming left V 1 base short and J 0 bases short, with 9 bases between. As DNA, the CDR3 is TGTGCCTGGAGTGCCGGACTTATGAACACTGAAGCTTTCTTT. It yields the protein CAWSAGLMNTEAFF.

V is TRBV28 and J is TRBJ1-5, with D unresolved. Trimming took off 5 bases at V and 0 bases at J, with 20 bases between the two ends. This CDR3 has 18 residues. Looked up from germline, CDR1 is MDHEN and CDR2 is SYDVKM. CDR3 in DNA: TGTGCCAGCAGTCCCCCTAGGACGCACGGGATTAGCAATCAGCCCCAGCATTTT. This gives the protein CASSPPRTHGISNQPQHF.

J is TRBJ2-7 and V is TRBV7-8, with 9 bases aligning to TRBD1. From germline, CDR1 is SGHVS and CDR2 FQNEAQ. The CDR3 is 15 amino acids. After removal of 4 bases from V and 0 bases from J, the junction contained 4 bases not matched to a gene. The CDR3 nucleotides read TGTGCCAGCAGCTCACCGGGACAGGGCTCCTACGAGCAGTACTTC. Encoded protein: CASSSPGQGSYEQYF.

The CDR3 reads CASSIALATLSYEQYF. CDR3 in DNA: TGTGCCAGTAGTATAGCCTTGGCGACTCTCTCGTACGAGCAGTACTTC. The J gene is TRBJ2-5, the V gene TRBV19, with D hard to call. The last part of the DNA fits TRBJ2-7 better; the J call may be wrong. The CDR3 runs 16 residues. Germline V gives CDR1 LNHDA, CDR2 SQIVND (reference sequence).